The 25 T cell receptor beta chains below come from one sample, sequenced in a study of OX40 agonist ivuxolimab in advanced cancers. Some clones are missing from TCRdb's copy, which holds only in-frame ones; the method was immunoSEQ multiplex PCR. The table lists tens of thousands of clones, roughly nine tenths of them singletons. The input for sequencing was CD4+ or CD8+ T cells sorted from blood, taken in a trial of the OX40 agonist ivuxolimab. These TCRs come from an adult with an advanced solid tumor such as melanoma, head and neck, liver or kidney cancer.

The rearrangement uses TRBV19 and TRBJ2-1; 11 bases map to TRBD1. With 5 bases clipped from V and 7 bases from J, the junction kept 4 bases outside the gene matches. The germline gives CDR1 LNHDA, CDR2 SQIVND (reference sequence). The CDR3 consists of 14 residues. Here the CDR3 DNA reads TGTGCCAGTAGTTCCGGGACAGGGGGGAATGAGCAGTTCTTC. Translated: CASSSGTGGNEQFF. Variable domain in full (rest from reference TRBV19 and TRBJ2-1): DGGITQSPKYLFRKEGQNVTLSCEQNLNHDAMYWYRQDPGQGLRLIYYSQIVNDFQKGDIAEGYSVSREKKESFPLTVTSAQKNPTAFYLCASSSGTGGNEQFFGPGTRLTVL.

The V and J genes are TRBV6-5 and TRBJ1-2; D is unresolved. V gave up 6 bases and J gave up 3 bases, with 11 bases separating them. In germline, CDR1 is MNHEY, CDR2 SVGAGI. The CDR3 sequence is 13 residues long. This chain's CDR3 is CASSPSHDYGYTF. The CDR3 DNA sequence: TGTGCCAGCAGCCCCTCTCATGACTATGGCTACACCTTC.

The chain carries TRBV6-1 and TRBJ2-5; either TRBD1 or TRBD2 may supply D (5 bases each). The CDR3 has 17 amino acids. Between the trimmed V and J ends, which lost 2 bases and 4 bases, there was a span of 20 bases. Germline V gene lookup returns CDR1 MNHNS and CDR2 SASEGT. The CDR3 sequence is CASSEMSGRGFGETQYF. The DNA for the CDR3 is TGTGCCAGCAGTGAAATGTCGGGTCGGGGCTTCGGAGAGACCCAGTACTTC.

This chain links TRBV13 with TRBJ2-1, with TRBD1 as a possible D gene (5 bases). The CDR3 is 15 amino acids. Germline lookup yields CDR1 PRHDT and CDR2 FYEKMQ (reference sequence). The V end lost 5 bases, the J end lost 5 bases, and 16 bases lay between the germline ends. Here the CDR3 DNA reads TGTGCCAGCAGCACCACCCCCCAGGGTGACAATGAGCAGTTCTTC. The encoded protein is CASSTTPQGDNEQFF.

The gene calls are TRBV19 and TRBJ2-2; possible D gene TRBD2, 6 bases. This CDR3 is built from 17 residues. Trimming took 5 bases from V and 0 from J, leaving 16 bases between them. CDR1 LNHDA and CDR2 SQIVND come from the germline V gene (reference sequence). CDR3 coding DNA: TGTGCCAGTAGTCCGTCGGGGTGGGGGGCGAACACCGGGGAGCTGTTTTTT. It encodes CASSPSGWGANTGELFF.

The rearrangement joins TRBV2 to TRBJ2-5; 7 bases line up with TRBD1. The V segment lost 0 bases and the J segment 5 bases; nucleotides outside the gene matches: 9. CDR1 and CDR2 from the germline V gene are SNHLY and FYNNEI. CDR3 length: 16 amino acids. CDR3 sequence: CASSEAGRGTSETQYF. In DNA form, the CDR3 reads TGTGCCAGCAGTGAAGCGGGCAGGGGGACGTCGGAGACCCAGTACTTC.

The rearrangement joins TRBV6-5 to TRBJ2-5; 7 nucleotides align to TRBD2. Looked up from germline, CDR1 is MNHEY and CDR2 is SVGAGI. This CDR3 contains 14 residues. The V and J ends lost 5 bases and 3 bases, in that order; junction bases with no gene match: 6. The CDR3 loop is CASSTLGGKETQYF. The CDR3 nucleotides read TGTGCCAGCAGTACCTTGGGGGGGAAAGAGACCCAGTACTTC.

The V call is TRBV11-2, the J call TRBJ1-3, with D uncertain. From germline, CDR1 is SGHAT and CDR2 FQNNGV. This CDR3 has 14 amino acids. V shed 1 base and J shed 0 bases, with 4 bases lying between them. CDR3 DNA sequence: TGTGCCAGCAGCTTAGCAGGCTCTGGAAACACCATATATTTT. It codes for CASSLAGSGNTIYF.

J is TRBJ2-7 and V is TRBV14; D gene ambiguous. V shed 0 bases and J shed 3 bases, with 12 bases lying between them. The CDR3 loop spans 15 amino acids. CDR1 SGHDN and CDR2 FVKESK come from the germline V gene. The CDR3 bases are TGTGCCAGCAGCCAAGAAAATTCCGGGTTCTACGAGCAGTACGTC. Protein: CASSQENSGFYEQYV.

The chain uses TRBV11-3 and TRBJ2-3, with TRBD1 as a possible D gene (6 bases). Germline CDR1 reads SGHNT; CDR2 reads YENEEA. V was shortened by 0 bases and J by 5 bases, with 12 bases between the two germline ends. There are 15 residues in the CDR3. The CDR3 reads CASSLDSSGEDTQYF. CDR3 nucleotides: TGTGCCAGCAGCTTAGATTCCTCAGGGGAAGATACGCAGTATTTT.

The chain employs TRBV25-1 and TRBJ2-1; TRBD2 is a possible D gene (5 bases). V gave up 6 bases and J gave up 2 bases, with 14 bases separating them. Looked up from germline, CDR1 is MGHDK and CDR2 is SYGVNS. The CDR3 sequence is 15 residues long. CDR3: CASSALAGPYNEQFF. CDR3 in DNA: TGTGCCAGCAGCGCCCTGGCGGGCCCCTACAATGAGCAGTTCTTC. Complete variable domain (other parts from reference TRBV25-1 and TRBJ2-1): EADIYQTPRYLVIGTGKKITLECSQTMGHDKMYWYQQDPGMELHLIHYSYGVNSTEKGDLSSESTVSRIRTEHFPLTLESARPSHTSQYLCASSALAGPYNEQFFGPGTRLTVL.

This clone has just a few counts. The CDR3 here is CASSPTQREQFF. The CDR3 DNA reads TGTGCCAGCAGTCCCACTCAGAGGGAGCAGTTCTTC. The V gene is TRBV27, the J gene TRBJ2-1; D unresolved. Germline V gene sequence: CDR1 MNHEY, CDR2 SMNVEV (reference sequence). This CDR3 comprises 12 residues. Trimming left V 5 bases short and J 10 bases short, with 12 bases between.

The genes are TRBV6-5 and TRBJ1-1; 9 nucleotides agree with TRBD1. The CDR3 runs 15 residues. After removal of 1 base from V and 3 bases from J, the junction contained 3 bases not matched to a gene. Germline CDR1 is MNHEY and CDR2 is SVGAGI. CDR3 coding DNA: TGTGCCAGCAGTTACTGGACAGGGGTTCACACTGAAGCTTTCTTT. This codes for CASSYWTGVHTEAFF.

The J gene is TRBJ2-3, the V gene TRBV2; D assignment may be TRBD1 or TRBD2 (5 bases each). Germline V gene data show CDR1 as SNHLY and CDR2 as FYNNEI. This CDR3 has 15 amino acids. Trimming stripped 6 bases from V and 4 bases from J, with 17 bases between. The CDR3: CASSRGVRGPDTQYF. The DNA for the CDR3 is TGTGCCAGCAGCCGAGGGGTCCGGGGACCAGATACGCAGTATTTT.

This clone was seen only once. The chain carries TRBV7-9 and TRBJ2-1; the D gene is possibly TRBD2 (5 bases). V was clipped by 3 bases and J by 1 base, with 10 bases between them. CDR1 is SEHNR and CDR2 is FQNEAQ in the germline V gene (reference sequence). The CDR3 contains 15 residues. In nucleotides, the CDR3 is TGTGCCAGCAGCTTTCTTGGGGAGTCCTACAATGAGCAGTTCTTC. This codes for CASSFLGESYNEQFF.

Here the CDR3 DNA reads TGTGCCAGCAGACAGGGGGCTTTTCATCAGCCCCAGCATTTT. Its translation is CASRQGAFHQPQHF. The chain carries TRBV27 and TRBJ1-5; TRBD1 matches 9 bases. The V gene's germline CDR1 is MNHEY and CDR2 SMNVEV (reference sequence). The CDR3 contains 14 residues. J was trimmed by 5 bases and V by 6 bases; bases with no gene match: 5.

In DNA, the CDR3 is TGTGCCAGCAGCTTAGTGGTGGGAGGGGCAGATACGCAGTATTTT. This sequence encodes CASSLVVGGADTQYF. The chain couples TRBV7-9 to TRBJ2-3; TRBD2 matches at 7 bases. Germline lookup yields CDR1 SEHNR and CDR2 FQNEAQ (reference sequence). CDR3 size: 15 residues. V shed 1 base and J 4 bases; nucleotides not matched to a gene: 5. The full variable domain, rest sourced from reference TRBV7-9 and TRBJ2-3, is DTGVSQNPRHKITKRGQNVTFRCDPISEHNRLYWYRQTLGQGPEFLTYFQNEAQLEKSRLLSDRFSAERPKGSFSTLEIQRTEQGDSAMYLCASSLVVGGADTQYFGPGTRLTVL.

V is TRBV2 and J is TRBJ2-2; D is unresolved. This CDR3 comprises 10 residues. Trimming removed 6 bases from V and 7 bases from J, with 3 bases in between. Germline CDR1 SNHLY, CDR2 FYNNEI. CDR3 protein: CASSRGELFF. The CDR3, as DNA: TGTGCCAGCAGCCGCGGGGAGCTGTTTTTT.

The chain has TRBV2 and TRBJ2-1; possibly TRBD2 for D (6 bases). In germline, CDR1 is SNHLY, CDR2 FYNNEI. The CDR3 is made up of 14 amino acids. V was shortened by 7 bases and J by 10 bases, with 20 bases between the two germline ends. The DNA of the CDR3 is TGTGCCAGCATGTCATGGGGGGACGGTGGGGAGCAGTTCTTC. Its translation: CASMSWGDGGEQFF.

The chain joins TRBV7-9 to TRBJ2-7; TRBD1 matches at 7 bases. The germline gives CDR1 SEHNR, CDR2 FQNEAQ (reference sequence). CDR3 length equals 16 residues. V shed 1 base and J 3 bases; nucleotides not matched to a gene: 9. The DNA of the CDR3 is TGTGCCAGCAGCTTAGAAAAGGGACAGCCCCTCTACGAGCAGTACTTC. The encoded protein is CASSLEKGQPLYEQYF. The full variable domain, with the rest looked up from reference TRBV7-9 and TRBJ2-7, is DTGVSQNPRHKITKRGQNVTFRCDPISEHNRLYWYRQTLGQGPEFLTYFQNEAQLEKSRLLSDRFSAERPKGSFSTLEIQRTEQGDSAMYLCASSLEKGQPLYEQYFGPGTRLTVT.

The genes are TRBV5-1 and TRBJ2-3, with 12 bases aligning to TRBD2. V dropped 3 bases and J dropped 3; count of bases not matched to a gene: 2. The length of the CDR3 is 15 residues. Germline loops: CDR1 SGHRS, CDR2 YFSETQ. Here the CDR3 reads CASSYGTSGTDTQYF. Written as DNA, the CDR3 is TGCGCCAGCAGCTATGGGACTAGCGGGACAGATACGCAGTATTTT.

The chain links TRBV28 to TRBJ1-1; D remains ambiguous. CDR1 is MDHEN, CDR2 SYDVKM, per germline. The ends were cut back, 8 bases at V and 0 bases at J, with 10 bases in the middle. This CDR3 contains 13 residues. The DNA for the CDR3 is TGTGCCAGCCTCACAGACCTGAACACTGAAGCTTTCTTT. This translates into CASLTDLNTEAFF.

This sequence joins TRBV7-9 and TRBJ2-1; 9 bases align to TRBD2. After removal of 3 bases from V and 8 bases from J, the junction contained 11 bases not matched to a gene. Germline values: CDR1 SEHNR, CDR2 FQNEAQ (reference sequence). The CDR3 runs to 16 residues. As DNA, the CDR3 is TGTGCCAGCAGCTTGGCTACGGGACTAGCCCGTCATGAGCAGTTCTTC. Translated, it gives CASSLATGLARHEQFF.

The rearrangement links TRBV7-9 to TRBJ1-6, with D possibly being TRBD1 (5 bases). The V gene's germline CDR1 is SEHNR and CDR2 FQNEAQ (reference sequence). The V gene lost 2 bases and the J gene lost 0 bases, with 14 bases spanning the gap. CDR3 length equals 18 residues. CDR3 coding DNA: TGTGCCAGCAGCTTACCATGGGACGCTAGCTCCTATAATTCACCCCTCCACTTT. It codes for CASSLPWDASSYNSPLHF. Together with reference TRBV7-9 and TRBJ1-6, the CDR3 gives the full variable domain: DTGVSQNPRHKITKRGQNVTFRCDPISEHNRLYWYRQTLGQGPEFLTYFQNEAQLEKSRLLSDRFSAERPKGSFSTLEIQRTEQGDSAMYLCASSLPWDASSYNSPLHFGNGTRLTVT.

This clone occurred a few times. The chain uses TRBV5-4 and TRBJ2-7, with D perhaps TRBD2 (5 bases). CDR3 length: 13 amino acids. Germline V gives CDR1 SGHNT, CDR2 YYREEE (reference sequence). V lost 8 bases, J lost 4 bases, and 16 bases lay in between. CDR3 coding DNA: TGTGCCAGTCTCGGCGGGTTTCCATACGAGCAGTACTTC. It yields the protein CASLGGFPYEQYF.